The text below deals with one TCR beta chain. Reverse transcription of extracted RNA yielded cDNA, which provided the sequencing template. Generated by immunoSEQ multiplex PCR, the TCRdb table keeps only in-frame clones and is missing some. The table lists 100,000 to 150,000 clones, about 57% of them singletons, with 3.5% to 5.5% in the top ten. This specimen belongs to a study of CD8+ T cells in alopecia areata. This specimen was CD4+ T cells sorted from blood, taken at week 0. The receptor's source is a human donor with alopecia areata.

In DNA, the CDR3 is TGTGCCAGCAGCTGGCCAGCCACCGAGACCCAGTACTTC. Translated: CASSWPATETQYF. The rearrangement joins TRBV7-2 to TRBJ2-5; D remains ambiguous. The V gene lost 4 bases and the J gene lost 5 bases, with 11 bases spanning the gap. Looked up from germline, CDR1 is SGHTA and CDR2 is FQGNSA. The CDR3 totals 13 residues.